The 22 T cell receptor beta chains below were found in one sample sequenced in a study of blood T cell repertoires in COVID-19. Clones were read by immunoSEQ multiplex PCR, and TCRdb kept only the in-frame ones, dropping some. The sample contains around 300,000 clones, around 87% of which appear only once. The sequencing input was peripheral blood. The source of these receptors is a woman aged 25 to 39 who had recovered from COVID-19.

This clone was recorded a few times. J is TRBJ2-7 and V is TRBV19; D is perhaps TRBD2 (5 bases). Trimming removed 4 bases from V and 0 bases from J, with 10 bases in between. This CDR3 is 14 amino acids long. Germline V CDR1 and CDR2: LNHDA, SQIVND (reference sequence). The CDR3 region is CASSRVGSSYEQYF. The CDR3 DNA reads TGTGCCAGTAGTAGAGTTGGGAGCTCCTACGAGCAGTACTTC.

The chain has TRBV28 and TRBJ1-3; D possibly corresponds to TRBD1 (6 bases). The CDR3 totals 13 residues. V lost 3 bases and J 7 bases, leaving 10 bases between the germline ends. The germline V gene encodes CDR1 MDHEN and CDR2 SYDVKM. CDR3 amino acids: CASSFPQGNTIYF. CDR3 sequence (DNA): TGTGCCAGCAGTTTCCCTCAGGGGAACACCATATATTTT.

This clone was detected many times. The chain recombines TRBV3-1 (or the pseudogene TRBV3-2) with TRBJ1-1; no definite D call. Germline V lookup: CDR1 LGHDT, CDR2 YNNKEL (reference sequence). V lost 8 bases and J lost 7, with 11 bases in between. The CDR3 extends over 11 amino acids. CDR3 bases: TGTGCCAGCTTCGGGTTCGGTGAAGCTTTCTTT. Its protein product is CASFGFGEAFF.

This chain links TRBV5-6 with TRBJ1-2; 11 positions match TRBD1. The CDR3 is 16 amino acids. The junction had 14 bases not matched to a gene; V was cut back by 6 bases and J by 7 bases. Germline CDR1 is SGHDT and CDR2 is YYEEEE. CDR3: CASTILLGQGASGYTF. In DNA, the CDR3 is TGTGCCAGCACCATTCTTCTAGGACAGGGGGCAAGTGGCTACACCTTC.

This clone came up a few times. CDR3 sequence (DNA): TGTGCCAGCAGGTCTTACACTGAAGCTTTCTTT. Its protein is CASRSYTEAFF. V usage is TRBV27 and J usage is TRBJ1-1; the D is unclear. The germline CDR1 and CDR2 sequences are MNHEY and SMNVEV (reference sequence). The CDR3 is made up of 11 amino acids. The V end was cut by 6 bases, the J end by 3 bases, with 5 bases between.

CDR3 protein: CASSLSGTVNSPLHF. The CDR3 DNA sequence: TGTGCCAGCAGTTTATCAGGGACAGTTAATTCACCCCTCCACTTT. The rearrangement joins TRBV28 to TRBJ1-6; 7 nucleotides match TRBD1. CDR3 length equals 15 residues. Germline CDR1 is MDHEN and CDR2 is SYDVKM. The trim removed 1 base at V and 6 bases at J, leaving 3 bases unmatched.

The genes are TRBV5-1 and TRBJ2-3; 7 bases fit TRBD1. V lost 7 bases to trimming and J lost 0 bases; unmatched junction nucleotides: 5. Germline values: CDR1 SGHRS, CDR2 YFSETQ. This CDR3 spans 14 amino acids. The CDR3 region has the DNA TGCGCCAGCTTCCAGGGGGATAGCACAGATACGCAGTATTTT. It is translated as CASFQGDSTDTQYF.

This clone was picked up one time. The CDR3 region is CAMQGTLTNTGELFF. CDR3 nucleotide sequence: TGTGCCATGCAGGGAACCTTAACGAACACCGGGGAGCTGTTTTTT. The V and J genes are TRBV10-3 and TRBJ2-2; D might be TRBD1 (5 bases). This CDR3 contains 15 residues. CDR1 ENHRY and CDR2 SYGVKD come from the germline V gene. Trimming stripped 9 bases from V and 0 bases from J, with 14 bases between.

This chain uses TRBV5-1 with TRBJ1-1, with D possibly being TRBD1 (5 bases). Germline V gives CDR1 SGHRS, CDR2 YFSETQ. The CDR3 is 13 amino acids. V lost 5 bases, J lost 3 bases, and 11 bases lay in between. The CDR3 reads CASRWGLDTEAFF. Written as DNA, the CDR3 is TGCGCCAGCAGGTGGGGCCTGGACACTGAAGCTTTCTTT.

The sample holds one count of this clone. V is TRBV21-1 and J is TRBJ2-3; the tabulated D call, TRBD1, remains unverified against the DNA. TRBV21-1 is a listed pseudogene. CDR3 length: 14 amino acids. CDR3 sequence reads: CASDRDRGKDTQYF. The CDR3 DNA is TGTGCCAGCGACCGGGACAGGGGTAAAGATACGCAGTATTTT.

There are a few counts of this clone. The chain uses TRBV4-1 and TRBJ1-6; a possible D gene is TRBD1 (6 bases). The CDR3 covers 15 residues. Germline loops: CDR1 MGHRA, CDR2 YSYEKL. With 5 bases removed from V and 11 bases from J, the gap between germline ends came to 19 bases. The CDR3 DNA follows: TGCGCCAGCAGCGGAACCGGACAGAGCGGAGCACCCCTCCACTTT. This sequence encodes CASSGTGQSGAPLHF.

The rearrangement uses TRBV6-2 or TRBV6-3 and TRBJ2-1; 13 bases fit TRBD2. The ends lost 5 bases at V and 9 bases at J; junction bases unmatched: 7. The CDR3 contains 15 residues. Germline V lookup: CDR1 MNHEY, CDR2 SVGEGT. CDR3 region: CASSPGLAGAREQFF. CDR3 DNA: TGTGCCAGCAGTCCAGGACTAGCGGGAGCCCGTGAGCAGTTCTTC.

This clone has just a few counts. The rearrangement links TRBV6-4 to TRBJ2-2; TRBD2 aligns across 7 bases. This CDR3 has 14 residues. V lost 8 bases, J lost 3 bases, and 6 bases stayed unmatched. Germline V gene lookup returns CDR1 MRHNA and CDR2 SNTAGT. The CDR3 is CASSVAGDTGELFF. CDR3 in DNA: TGTGCCAGCTCGGTAGCGGGTGACACCGGGGAGCTGTTTTTT.

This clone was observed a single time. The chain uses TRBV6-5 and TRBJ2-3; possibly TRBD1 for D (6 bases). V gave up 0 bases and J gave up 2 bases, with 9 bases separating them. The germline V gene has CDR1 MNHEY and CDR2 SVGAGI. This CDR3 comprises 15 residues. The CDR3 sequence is CASSYSRDNTDTQYF. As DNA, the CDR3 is TGTGCCAGCAGTTACTCACGGGACAACACAGATACGCAGTATTTT.

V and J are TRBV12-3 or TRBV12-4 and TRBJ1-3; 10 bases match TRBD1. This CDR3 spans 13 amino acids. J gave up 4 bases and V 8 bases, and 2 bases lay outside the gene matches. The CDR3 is CASDRGPGNTIYF. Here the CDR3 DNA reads TGTGCCAGCGACAGGGGGCCCGGAAACACCATATATTTT.

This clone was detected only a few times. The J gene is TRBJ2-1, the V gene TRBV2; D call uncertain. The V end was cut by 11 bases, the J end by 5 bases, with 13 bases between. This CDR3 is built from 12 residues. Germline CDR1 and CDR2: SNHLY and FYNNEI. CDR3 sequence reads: CACSLEDNEQFF. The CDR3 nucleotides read TGTGCCTGTTCATTAGAAGACAATGAGCAGTTCTTC.

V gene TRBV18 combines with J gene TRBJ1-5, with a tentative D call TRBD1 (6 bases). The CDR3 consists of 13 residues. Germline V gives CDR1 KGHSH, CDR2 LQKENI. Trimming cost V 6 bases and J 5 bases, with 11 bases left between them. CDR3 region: CASSRDIDQPQHF. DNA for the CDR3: TGTGCCAGCTCCCGGGACATAGATCAGCCCCAGCATTTT.

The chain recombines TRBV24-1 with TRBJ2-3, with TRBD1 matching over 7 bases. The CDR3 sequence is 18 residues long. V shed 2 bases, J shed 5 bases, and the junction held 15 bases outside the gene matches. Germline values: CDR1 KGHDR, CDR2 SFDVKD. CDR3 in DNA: TGTGCCACCAGTGATTCCCGGACAGGACAGACCACAGTAGATACGCAGTATTTT. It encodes CATSDSRTGQTTVDTQYF.

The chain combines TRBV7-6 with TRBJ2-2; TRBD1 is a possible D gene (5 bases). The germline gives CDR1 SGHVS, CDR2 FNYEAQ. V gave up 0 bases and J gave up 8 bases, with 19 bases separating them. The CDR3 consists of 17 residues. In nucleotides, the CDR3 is TGTGCCAGCAGCTTAGCGCTCCCCCCAAGGGGAAATGGGGAGCTGTTTTTT. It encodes CASSLALPPRGNGELFF.

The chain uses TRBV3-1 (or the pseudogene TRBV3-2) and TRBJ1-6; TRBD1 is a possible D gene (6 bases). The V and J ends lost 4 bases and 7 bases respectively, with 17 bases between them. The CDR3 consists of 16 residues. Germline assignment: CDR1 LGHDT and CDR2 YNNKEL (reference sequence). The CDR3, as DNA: TGTGCCAGCAGCCCCCGCTCTGGCAGGGGAAATTCACCCCTCCACTTT. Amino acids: CASSPRSGRGNSPLHF.

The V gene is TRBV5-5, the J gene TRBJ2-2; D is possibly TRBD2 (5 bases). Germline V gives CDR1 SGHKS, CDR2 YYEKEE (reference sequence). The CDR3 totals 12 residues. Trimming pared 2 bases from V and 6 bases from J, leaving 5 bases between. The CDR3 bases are TGTGCCAGCAGCTTCGGGGCCGGGGAGCTGTTTTTT. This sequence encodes CASSFGAGELFF.

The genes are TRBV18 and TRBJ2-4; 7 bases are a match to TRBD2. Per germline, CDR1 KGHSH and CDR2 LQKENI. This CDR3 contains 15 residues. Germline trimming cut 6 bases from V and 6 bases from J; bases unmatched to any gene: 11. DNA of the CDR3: TGTGCCAGCTCCCCTCAAGAGGGAGGGGCAAACATTCAGTACTTC. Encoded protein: CASSPQEGGANIQYF. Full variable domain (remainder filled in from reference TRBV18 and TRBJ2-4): NAGVMQNPRHLVRRRGQEARLRCSPMKGHSHVYWYRQLPEEGLKFMVYLQKENIIDESGMPKERFSAEFPKEGPSILRIQQVVRGDSAAYFCASSPQEGGANIQYFGAGTRLSVL.